This TCR beta chain emerged from a study of cytomegalovirus exposure and HLA in healthy donors. For the study at large: One earlier analysis, a look at some 180 million T cells, found fewer than 140 million unique TCR beta sequences.

A multiplex PCR was run with 60 Vbeta primers and 13 Jbeta primers. Method: immunoSEQ multiplex PCR; TCRdb's copy keeps in-frame clones and lacks some. The profile shows 150,000 to 200,000 clones, under 85% of them singletons. Participants comprised healthy donors of bone marrow. Though nominally healthy at sampling, donors likely had unrecorded immune exposures. This CDR3 region has 14 residues. Germline V gene sequence: CDR1 SGDLS, CDR2 YYNGEE. Trimming shortened V by 0 bases and J by 3 bases, and 10 bases separated the two germline ends. The sequence derives from a young woman in good health and CMV-seronegative. Sequencing was done on a sample of PBMCs. This chain connects TRBV9 to TRBJ2-7; weak D call: TRBD1 (5 bases). The CDR3 DNA sequence: TGTGCCAGCAGCGTAGGGGTGACAGACTACGAGCAGTACTTC. Protein sequence: CASSVGVTDYEQYF.